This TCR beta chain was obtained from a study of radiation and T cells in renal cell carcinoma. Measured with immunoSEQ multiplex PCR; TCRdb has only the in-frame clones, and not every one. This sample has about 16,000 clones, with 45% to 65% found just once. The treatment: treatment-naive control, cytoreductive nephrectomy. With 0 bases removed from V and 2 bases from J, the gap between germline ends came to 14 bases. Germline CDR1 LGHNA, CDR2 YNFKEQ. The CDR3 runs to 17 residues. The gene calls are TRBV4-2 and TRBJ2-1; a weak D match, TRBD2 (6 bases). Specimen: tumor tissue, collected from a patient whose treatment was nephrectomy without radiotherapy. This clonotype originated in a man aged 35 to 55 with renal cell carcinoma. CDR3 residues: CASSQDGVAETYNEQFF. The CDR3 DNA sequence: TGTGCCAGCAGCCAAGATGGGGTAGCGGAAACCTACAATGAGCAGTTCTTC.